A single TCR beta chain is shown here with its context. Its antigen remains undetermined. No base quality information exists; no much larger clone differs at one position. The sample originates from a study of identical twins (dated by TCRdb to 2016 to 2017). With regard to the full study: The study deep-sequenced TCR alpha and beta repertoires from monozygotic twins, unrelated adults of various ages and cord blood to test whether fetal clonotypes persist. To rule out contamination, the twin experiments were replicated at different times with different library preparation protocols. The research as a whole found: Out-of-frame TCR alpha sequences shared between twins showed an excess of low generation-probability sequences compared with coincidental sharing between unrelated individuals. Zero-insertion analyses could be partly confounded by invariant T cells such as MAIT and iNKT, although diverse VJ usage argued against such confounding for most clonotypes. The excess sharing between twins in beta out-of-frame sequences was weaker because fewer shared sequences reduced the signal-to-noise ratio. Out-of-frame TCR alpha sharing in monozygotic twins was systematically underestimated by recombination models, whereas sharing between unrelated individuals was in agreement with the recombination models. Fewer insertions were carried by abundant cord blood beta clonotypes, a similar but weaker trend appeared in young adult naive repertoires, and no such trend appeared in memory repertoires. Because the same donors could not be followed over many years, the conclusions depended on cross-sectional statistical analysis.

Only healthy Caucasian donors were included. Three pairs of female monozygotic twins, all aged about 18 to 30 years, were included in the twin cohort. CD4+ and CD8+ T cell populations were isolated with positive isolation kits from Invitrogen. Library preparation was by 5' RACE. The reads were generated on an Illumina HiSeq 2000. A universal primer binding site was added through template switching, and the final cDNA carried a unique molecular identifier so that TCR cDNA molecules could be counted accurately. Specific primers in the conserved constant-segment region were used to synthesize first-strand cDNA for the TCR alpha and beta chains. To control for contamination, each cDNA library was double barcoded with a SMART-Mk sample barcode plus Illumina barcodes. TruSeq adapter sequences, together with Illumina sample barcodes, were added in two successive PCR steps. The TCR alpha and beta cDNA libraries were sequenced on the Illumina HiSeq platform using custom primers. Per the source publication's procedure: MiGEC was used to process raw reads and extract unique molecular identifiers, and MiXCR was used to find CDR3 positions. Recombination models were inferred per individual with the repgenHMM and IGoR tools using an EM algorithm. Shared clonotype analysis was performed with the tcR package in R, normalizing sharing by the product of cloneset sizes. To study raw recombination without the effects of thymic and clonal selection, out-of-frame nonproductive sequences were analyzed. Using fastp at Q25 and MiXCR, TCRdb reprocessed the public reads and kept productive beta chains. Rows matching on CDR3 protein sequence are summarized as one entry with the most common DNA and genes. TCRdb's processing, not the authors' own work, is the source of the V and J calls. The table for this sample lists 450,000 to 650,000 distinct CDR3 sequences; about 15% of them were counted only once. The ten largest clones take up less than 0.5% of the sample.

V is cut by 5 bases and J by 4 bases, and the space between the germline ends is 14 bases. The germline V gene (reference sequence) yields SGHAT for CDR1 and FQDESV for CDR2. CDR3 length: 15 amino acids, cysteine to phenylalanine. The retained sequence is limited to the CDR3, 45 bases, with the frame set at the first base. These data are also associated with another study on yellow fever vaccine responses in identical twins. Drawing on the second study: The authors reported that the T cell response to vaccination in identical twins appeared partly convergent and partly personalized. In identical twins, the study followed T cell clones that responded to the vaccine with precision.

This sequence uses TRBV11-1 and TRBJ1-4; a tentative D call is TRBD1 (6 bases match). This TCR was sampled from a woman aged 18-29 years in good health. Sequenced: CD4+ T cells sorted from blood. The CDR3 amino acid sequence is: CASSSGQLVNEKLFF. The nucleotide sequence is given as TGTGCCAGCAGCAGCGGACAGCTAGTTAATGAAAAACTGTTTTTT.